This T cell receptor (beta chain) originates from a study of cytomegalovirus exposure and HLA in healthy donors. This clone occurred many times. As yet, its antigen is unknown. Study-level findings and limits: According to the study, some 160 TCR beta chains were cytomegalovirus-associated.

Data came from immunoSEQ multiplex PCR; TCRdb stores just in-frame clones and leaves some out. The sample includes approximately 150,000 clones, about 85% seen only once; the top ten take about 2%. From the approximately 120-subject validation cohort, which was separate from the roughly 610-subject first cohort, the donors were drawn. Sequenced input: PBMCs. The clonotype originates from a man aged 30 to 39 in good health and CMV-seropositive.

CDR3 residues: CASSYSLDGVSEQYF. CDR3 nucleotide sequence: TGTGCCAGCAGTTACTCACTCGACGGGGTCTCCGAGCAGTACTTC. The chain employs TRBV6-6 and TRBJ2-7, with a possible D match to TRBD2 (5 bases). The germline CDR1 and CDR2 sequences are MNHNY and SVGAGI (reference sequence). The CDR3 length is 15 residues. V gave up 0 bases and J gave up 6 bases, with 15 bases separating them.